One sample yielded the 18 T cell receptor beta chains listed below, sequenced in a study of T-cell memory formation after mild COVID-19. TCRdb fed the 5' RACE reads into MiXCR, producing one record per CDR3 protein. This sample has approximately 450,000 distinct CDR3 sequences, with around a sixth found just once. Sequencing input: PBMCs or a T cell subset sorted from them (not recorded which). The receptors were gathered from an adult woman who had mild COVID-19 (a few samples of this study predate the infection). Cell type and time point are not known.

V and J are TRBV5-1 and TRBJ2-3, with D possibly being TRBD2 (6 bases). This CDR3 has 13 residues. V was clipped by 4 bases and J by 7 bases, with 13 bases between them. Germline V gene lookup returns CDR1 SGHRS and CDR2 YFSETQ. CDR3 residues: CASSVRGRYTQYF. CDR3 in DNA: TGCGCCAGCAGCGTGCGGGGTAGATATACGCAGTATTTT.

This rearrangement joins TRBV7-9 to TRBJ2-7; D might be TRBD2 (6 bases). In germline, CDR1 is SEHNR, CDR2 FQNEAQ (reference sequence). This CDR3 is 14 amino acids long. The germline V and J ends were trimmed by 4 bases and 5 bases, with 15 bases remaining between them. CDR3 loop: CASSSRDFMDEQYF. In DNA, the CDR3 is TGTGCCAGCAGCTCCCGGGACTTCATGGACGAGCAGTACTTC.

This clonotype came up a few times. The gene calls are TRBV5-1 and TRBJ2-1; D perhaps matches TRBD2 (6 bases). The V end lost 0 bases, the J end lost 0 bases, and 16 bases lay between the germline ends. Germline V CDR1 and CDR2: SGHRS, YFSETQ. This CDR3 is built from 18 residues. CDR3 coding DNA: TGCGCCAGCAGCTTGGCTCTAGCGACCCTGAGCTCCTACAATGAGCAGTTCTTC. The encoded protein is CASSLALATLSSYNEQFF. The full variable domain, its missing parts supplied by reference TRBV5-1 and TRBJ2-1, is KAGVTQTPRYLIKTRGQQVTLSCSPISGHRSVSWYQQTPGQGLQFLFEYFSETQRNKGNFPGRFSGRQFSNSRSEMNVSTLELGDSALYLCASSLALATLSSYNEQFFGPGTRLTVL.

The chain links TRBV24-1 to TRBJ1-1, with a tentative D call TRBD1 (6 bases). This CDR3 spans 15 amino acids. The V end lost 9 bases, the J end lost 0 bases, and 16 bases lay between the germline ends. The V gene's germline CDR1 is KGHDR and CDR2 SFDVKD. The CDR3 loop is CATQGQDFMNTEAFF. DNA of the CDR3: TGTGCCACCCAGGGACAAGACTTCATGAACACTGAAGCTTTCTTT.

This clonotype appeared a few times. The chain joins TRBV6-5 to TRBJ2-5; possibly TRBD1 or TRBD2 for D (5 bases each). The CDR3 extends over 16 amino acids. Germline CDR1 and CDR2: MNHEY and SVGAGI. The ends were cut back, 4 bases at V and 5 bases at J, with 20 bases in the middle. The CDR3 is CASSLGTRELRETQYF. DNA of the CDR3: TGTGCCAGCAGTTTGGGCACCAGGGAGTTAAGGGAGACCCAGTACTTC.

The sample holds a few counts of this clonotype. The rearrangement joins TRBV7-6 to TRBJ2-6; 7 positions match TRBD1. In germline, CDR1 is SGHVS, CDR2 FNYEAQ. The V and J ends lost 5 bases and 12 bases, in that order; junction bases with no gene match: 7. The CDR3 has 13 amino acids. The CDR3 bases are TGTGCCAGCAGCCGGCGACAGGGTTCCGTCCTGACTTTC. Amino acids: CASSRRQGSVLTF.

This clonotype was seen more than once but under ten times. This chain links TRBV15 with TRBJ2-3, with D hard to call. The CDR3 contains 13 residues. Germline CDR1 reads LNHNV; CDR2 reads YYDKDF (reference sequence). V was clipped by 4 bases and J by 3 bases, with 8 bases between them. CDR3 protein: CATSTEPTDTQYF. Written as DNA, the CDR3 is TGTGCCACCAGCACCGAGCCGACAGATACGCAGTATTTT.

The chain uses TRBV24-1 and TRBJ1-1; 10 positions match TRBD1. Germline values: CDR1 KGHDR, CDR2 SFDVKD. The CDR3 is 15 amino acids. Unmatched junction bases numbered 4, after V lost 1 base and J lost 6 bases. The CDR3 region is CATSDLRDRGSEAFF. The CDR3 nucleotides are TGTGCCACCAGTGATTTACGGGACAGGGGCTCTGAAGCTTTCTTT.

This clonotype occurred once. The chain recombines TRBV13 with TRBJ2-2; a weak D match, TRBD2 (6 bases). The germline V gene has CDR1 PRHDT and CDR2 FYEKMQ (reference sequence). CDR3 length: 15 residues. V lost 5 bases and J lost 7, with 17 bases in between. The CDR3 coding sequence is TGTGCCAGCAGCGATATAGCGGTTCCCAGCGGGGAGCTGTTTTTT. It codes for CASSDIAVPSGELFF.

The chain combines TRBV15 with TRBJ2-6; no clear D gene. The CDR3 has 15 amino acids. Germline loops: CDR1 LNHNV, CDR2 YYDKDF (reference sequence). The ends were cut back, 4 bases at V and 3 bases at J, with 10 bases in the middle. For the CDR3, the DNA is TGTGCCACCAGCACCCGACCGGGTGGGGCCAACGTCCTGACTTTC. Translating gives CATSTRPGGANVLTF. The full variable domain, in which reference TRBV15 and TRBJ2-6 provide the parts outside the CDR3, is DAMVIQNPRYQVTQFGKPVTLSCSQTLNHNVMYWYQQKSSQAPKLLFHYYDKDFNNEADTPDNFQSRRPNTSFCFLDIRSPGLGDTAMYLCATSTRPGGANVLTFGAGSRLTVL.

This clonotype was detected only a few times. This chain links TRBV4-3 with TRBJ2-2, with D perhaps matching TRBD2 (6 bases). V dropped 0 bases and J dropped 4 bases, with 27 bases sitting between them. This CDR3 has 21 residues. Germline-derived CDR1 and CDR2 are LGHNA and YSLEER. The CDR3 bases are TGCGCCAGCAGCCAAGACTATATTGCCCGGGGCGGGGAGAGGAGCACCGGGGAGCTGTTTTTT. Amino acid sequence: CASSQDYIARGGERSTGELFF.

The gene calls are TRBV11-2 and TRBJ2-5; 9 bases map to TRBD2. The germline V gene has CDR1 SGHAT and CDR2 FQNNGV. This CDR3 is built from 16 residues. J was trimmed by 2 bases and V by 2 bases; bases with no gene match: 6. CDR3 nucleotide sequence: TGTGCCAGCAGCTTATCGGCTAGCGGGACACAAGAGACCCAGTACTTC. This gives the protein CASSLSASGTQETQYF.

This chain connects TRBV28 to TRBJ2-7; TRBD1 matches 10 bases. With 2 bases clipped from V and 6 bases from J, the junction kept 7 bases outside the gene matches. There are 15 residues in the CDR3. Looked up from germline, CDR1 is MDHEN and CDR2 is SYDVKM. The CDR3 is CASSLTRQGAREQYF. The CDR3 coding sequence is TGTGCCAGCAGTTTAACCCGACAGGGGGCGCGCGAGCAGTACTTC.

This chain links TRBV7-8 with TRBJ2-7; unclear D gene. This CDR3 has 14 amino acids. Between the trimmed V and J ends, which lost 1 base and 7 bases, there was a span of 14 bases. Germline loops: CDR1 SGHVS, CDR2 FQNEAQ. The CDR3 is CASSLGTYVGEQYF. The CDR3 nucleotides are TGTGCCAGCAGCTTAGGAACATACGTGGGGGAGCAGTACTTC.

This clonotype was seen more than once but under ten times. CDR3: CASSLTDVEQYF. The CDR3 DNA follows: TGTGCCAGCAGCTTGACTGATGTGGAGCAGTACTTC. The rearrangement links TRBV7-9 to TRBJ2-7; D not resolved. V lost 3 bases, J lost 7 bases, and 10 bases lay in between. Per the germline V gene, CDR1 is SEHNR and CDR2 is FQNEAQ (reference sequence). The CDR3 spans 12 residues.

This clonotype was found many times. The J gene is TRBJ1-1, the V gene TRBV6-5; D might be TRBD1 (5 bases). The V and J ends lost 3 bases and 5 bases respectively, with 22 bases between them. This CDR3 region has 17 residues. CDR1 is MNHEY, CDR2 SVGAGI, per germline. The CDR3 is CASSYRQVAYQGTEAFF. Written as DNA, the CDR3 is TGTGCCAGCAGTTATCGGCAGGTAGCGTATCAGGGAACTGAAGCTTTCTTT.

This clonotype showed up just a few times. This chain joins TRBV5-1 and TRBJ1-5; TRBD1 matches at 8 bases. The V gene's germline CDR1 is SGHRS and CDR2 YFSETQ. The CDR3 has 16 amino acids. V shed 0 bases and J 1 base; nucleotides not matched to a gene: 3. The CDR3 spells CASSLARTGSNQPQHF. The CDR3 DNA reads as TGCGCCAGCAGCTTGGCACGGACAGGGAGCAATCAGCCCCAGCATTTT.

This clonotype turned up a few times. The chain recombines TRBV5-6 with TRBJ2-1; 11 positions match TRBD2. The germline CDR1 and CDR2 sequences are SGHDT and YYEEEE. J gave up 7 bases and V 4 bases, and 7 bases lay outside the gene matches. This CDR3 spans 15 amino acids. CDR3 bases: TGTGCCAGCAGCCCACTAGCGGGAGCTGAGAATGAGCAGTTCTTC. Its protein product is CASSPLAGAENEQFF.